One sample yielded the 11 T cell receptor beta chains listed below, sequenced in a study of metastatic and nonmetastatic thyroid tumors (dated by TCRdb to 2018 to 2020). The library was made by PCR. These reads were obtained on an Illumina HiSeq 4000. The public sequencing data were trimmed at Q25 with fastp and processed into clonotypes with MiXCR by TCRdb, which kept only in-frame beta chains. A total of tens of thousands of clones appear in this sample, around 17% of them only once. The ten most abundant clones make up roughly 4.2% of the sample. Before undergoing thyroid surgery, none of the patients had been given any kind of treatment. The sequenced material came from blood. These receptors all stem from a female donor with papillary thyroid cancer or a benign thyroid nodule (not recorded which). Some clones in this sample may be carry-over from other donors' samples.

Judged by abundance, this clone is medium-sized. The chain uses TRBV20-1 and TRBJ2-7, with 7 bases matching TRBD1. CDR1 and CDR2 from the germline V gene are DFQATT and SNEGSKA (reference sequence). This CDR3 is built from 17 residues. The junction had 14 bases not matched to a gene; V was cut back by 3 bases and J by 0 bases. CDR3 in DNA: TGCAGTGCTAGCAAAAGGGGGCGGGCCCCTCGCTCCTACGAGCAGTACTTC. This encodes CSASKRGRAPRSYEQYF.

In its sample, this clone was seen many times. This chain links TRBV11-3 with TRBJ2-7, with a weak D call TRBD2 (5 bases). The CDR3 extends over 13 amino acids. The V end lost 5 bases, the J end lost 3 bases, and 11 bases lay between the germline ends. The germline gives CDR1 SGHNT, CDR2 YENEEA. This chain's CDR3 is CASSRGRGYEQYF. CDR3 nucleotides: TGTGCCAGCAGCCGAGGGCGAGGCTACGAGCAGTACTTC.

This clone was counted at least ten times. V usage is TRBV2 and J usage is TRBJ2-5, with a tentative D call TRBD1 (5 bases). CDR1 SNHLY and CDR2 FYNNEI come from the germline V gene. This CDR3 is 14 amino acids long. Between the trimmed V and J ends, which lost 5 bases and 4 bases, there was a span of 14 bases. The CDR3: CASSYRQSRETQYF. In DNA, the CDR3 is TGTGCCAGCAGTTACAGACAGTCCCGAGAGACCCAGTACTTC. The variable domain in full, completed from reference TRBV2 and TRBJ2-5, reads EPEVTQTPSHQVTQMGQEVILRCVPISNHLYFYWYRQILGQKVEFLVSFYNNEISEKSEIFDDQFSVERPDGSNFTLKIRSTKLEDSAMYFCASSYRQSRETQYFGPGTRLLVL.

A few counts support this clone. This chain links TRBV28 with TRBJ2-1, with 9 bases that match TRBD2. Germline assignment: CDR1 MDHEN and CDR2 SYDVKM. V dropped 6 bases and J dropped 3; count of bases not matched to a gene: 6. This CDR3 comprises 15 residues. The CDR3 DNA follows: TGTGCCAGCAGGGATAGCGGGGGAGACTACAATGAGCAGTTCTTC. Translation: CASRDSGGDYNEQFF. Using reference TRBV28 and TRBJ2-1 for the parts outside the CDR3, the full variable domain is DVKVTQSSRYLVKRTGEKVFLECVQDMDHENMFWYRQDPGLGLRLIYFSYDVKMKEKGDIPEGYSVSREKKERFSLILESASTNQTSMYLCASRDSGGDYNEQFFGPGTRLTVL.

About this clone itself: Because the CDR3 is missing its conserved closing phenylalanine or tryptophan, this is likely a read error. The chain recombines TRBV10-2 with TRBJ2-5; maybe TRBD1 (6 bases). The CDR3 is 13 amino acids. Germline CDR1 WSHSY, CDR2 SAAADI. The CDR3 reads CSSRATGGETQYS. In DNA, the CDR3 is TGCTCCTCCCGGGCGACAGGAGGAGAGACCCAGTACTCC.

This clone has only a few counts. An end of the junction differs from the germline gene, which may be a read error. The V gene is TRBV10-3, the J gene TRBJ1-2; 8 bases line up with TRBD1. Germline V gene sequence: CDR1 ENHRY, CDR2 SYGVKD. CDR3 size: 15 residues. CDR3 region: CTISDRQGTDYGYTF. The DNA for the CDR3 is TGTACCATCAGTGATAGACAGGGGACTGACTATGGCTACACCTTC.

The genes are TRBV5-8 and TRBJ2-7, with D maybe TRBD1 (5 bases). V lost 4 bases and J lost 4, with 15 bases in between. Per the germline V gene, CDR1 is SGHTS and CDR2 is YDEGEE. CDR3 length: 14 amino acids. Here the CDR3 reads CASSPWGRSYEQYF. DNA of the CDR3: TGTGCCAGCAGCCCCTGGGGCAGGTCTTACGAGCAGTACTTC.

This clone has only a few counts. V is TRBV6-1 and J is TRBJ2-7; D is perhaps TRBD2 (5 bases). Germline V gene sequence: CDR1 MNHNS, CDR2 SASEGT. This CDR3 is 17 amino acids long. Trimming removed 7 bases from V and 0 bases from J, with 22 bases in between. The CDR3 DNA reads TGTGCCAGCACCGAAAGTGGTGCGAGGGAGTACTCCTACGAGCAGTACTTC. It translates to CASTESGAREYSYEQYF.

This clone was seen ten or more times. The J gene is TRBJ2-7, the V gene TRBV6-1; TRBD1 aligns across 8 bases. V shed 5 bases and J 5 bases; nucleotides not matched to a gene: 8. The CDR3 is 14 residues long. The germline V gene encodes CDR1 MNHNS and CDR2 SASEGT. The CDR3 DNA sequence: TGTGCCAGCAGTTCCCGGACAGGGTCGGACGAGCAGTACTTC. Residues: CASSSRTGSDEQYF.

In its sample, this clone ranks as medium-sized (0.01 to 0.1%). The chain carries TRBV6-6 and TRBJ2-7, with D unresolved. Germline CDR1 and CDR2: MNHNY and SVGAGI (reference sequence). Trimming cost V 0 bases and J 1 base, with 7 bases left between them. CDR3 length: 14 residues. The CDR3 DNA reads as TGTGCCAGCAGTTACTCGAGTCAGTCCTACGAGCAGTACTTC. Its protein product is CASSYSSQSYEQYF.

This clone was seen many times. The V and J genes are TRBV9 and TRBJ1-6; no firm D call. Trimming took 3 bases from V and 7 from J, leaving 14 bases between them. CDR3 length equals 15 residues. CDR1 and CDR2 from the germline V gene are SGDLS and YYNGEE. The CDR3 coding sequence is TGTGCCAGCAGCGCAGACACGCTGGGCAATTCACCCCTCCACTTT. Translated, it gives CASSADTLGNSPLHF.